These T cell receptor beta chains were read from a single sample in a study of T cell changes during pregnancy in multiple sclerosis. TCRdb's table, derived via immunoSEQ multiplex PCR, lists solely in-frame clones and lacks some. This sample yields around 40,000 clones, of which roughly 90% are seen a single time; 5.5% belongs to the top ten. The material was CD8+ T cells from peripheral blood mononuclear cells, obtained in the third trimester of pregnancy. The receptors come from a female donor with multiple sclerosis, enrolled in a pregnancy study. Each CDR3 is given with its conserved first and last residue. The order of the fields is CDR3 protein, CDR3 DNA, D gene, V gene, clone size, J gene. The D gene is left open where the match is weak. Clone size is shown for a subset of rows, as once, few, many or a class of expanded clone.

CDR3: CASSASGDGFNQPQHF
DNA: TGTGCCAGTAGTGCCTCCGGGGATGGATTCAATCAGCCCCAGCATTTT
D: -
V: TRBV19
size: -
J: TRBJ1-5

CDR3: CASSLEPRDRGETQYF
DNA: TGTGCCAGCAGCTTAGAACCCCGGGACAGGGGAGAGACCCAGTACTTC
D: TRBD1
V: TRBV11-2
size: -
J: TRBJ2-5

CDR3: CASSVALRNTEAFF
DNA: TGTGCCAGCAGCGTTGCTTTGAGGAACACTGAAGCTTTCTTT
D: -
V: TRBV11-2
size: -
J: TRBJ1-1

CDR3: CASSFSPNEQFF
DNA: TGTGCCAGCAGCTTTTCTCCGAATGAGCAGTTCTTC
D: -
V: TRBV5-6
size: -
J: TRBJ2-1

CDR3: CASRKREGLYEQFF
DNA: TGTGCCAGTAGGAAGCGGGAGGGCCTCTATGAGCAGTTCTTC
D: TRBD2
V: TRBV19
size: -
J: TRBJ2-1

CDR3: CASSYNRGPQETQYF
DNA: TGTGCCAGCAGTTACAACAGGGGGCCCCAAGAGACCCAGTACTTC
D: TRBD1
V: TRBV6-5
size: -
J: TRBJ2-5

CDR3: CASSHTRSGRSSYNEQFF
DNA: TGTGCCAGCAGCCACACTCGTAGCGGGAGGAGCTCCTACAATGAGCAGTTCTTC
D: TRBD2
V: TRBV2
size: -
J: TRBJ2-1

CDR3: CASSLRGGNTEAFF
DNA: TGTGCCAGCAGTTTACGGGGAGGGAACACTGAAGCTTTCTTT
D: -
V: TRBV27
size: -
J: TRBJ1-1

CDR3: CASRGLAGTQYF
DNA: TGCGCCAGCAGGGGACTAGCGGGTACGCAGTACTTC
D: TRBD2
V: TRBV10-2
size: few
J: TRBJ2-7

CDR3: CAISGTRSYEQYF
DNA: TGTGCCATCAGTGGGACTAGATCTTACGAGCAGTACTTC
D: TRBD2
V: TRBV10-3
size: -
J: TRBJ2-7

CDR3: CASSILSASGSPNEQFF
DNA: TGTGCCAGTAGTATATTGAGTGCTAGCGGGAGTCCCAATGAGCAGTTCTTC
D: TRBD2
V: TRBV19
size: -
J: TRBJ2-1

CDR3: CASSLAAGYNEQFF
DNA: TGTGCCAGCAGCTTGGCTGCAGGATACAATGAGCAGTTCTTC
D: -
V: TRBV5-4
size: -
J: TRBJ2-1

CDR3: CASSKRGGAGNQPSGSNEQFF
DNA: TGTGCCAGCAGCAAAAGGGGTGGGGCAGGGAACCAACCTAGCGGGAGTAATGAGCAGTTCTTC
D: -
V: TRBV21-1
size: once
J: TRBJ2-1

CDR3: CASSLSGIDQPQHF
DNA: TGCGCCAGCAGCTTGTCAGGGATCGATCAGCCCCAGCATTTT
D: -
V: TRBV5-1
size: -
J: TRBJ1-5

CDR3: CASSDNNENTEAFF
DNA: TGCGCCAGCAGCGATAACAATGAGAACACTGAAGCTTTCTTT
D: -
V: TRBV11-2
size: -
J: TRBJ1-1

CDR3: CASSLKGAYEQYF
DNA: TGCGCCAGCAGCTTGAAAGGGGCCTACGAGCAGTACTTC
D: -
V: TRBV5-1
size: -
J: TRBJ2-7

CDR3: CATTGELGLAGGPGNEQFF
DNA: TGTGCCACCACAGGGGAACTTGGACTAGCGGGAGGGCCAGGTAATGAGCAGTTCTTC
D: TRBD2
V: TRBV15
size: -
J: TRBJ2-1

CDR3: CASSLRGPNQPQHF
DNA: TGTGCCAGCAGTTTACGAGGCCCGAATCAGCCCCAGCATTTT
D: -
V: TRBV27
size: -
J: TRBJ1-5

CDR3: CATSGEYGRGWNQPQHF
DNA: TGTGCCACCAGCGGAGAGTACGGCAGGGGGTGGAATCAGCCCCAGCATTTT
D: TRBD1
V: TRBV15
size: -
J: TRBJ1-5

CDR3: CASHEDSSYNEQFF
DNA: TGTGCCAGTCACGAGGATAGCTCCTACAATGAGCAGTTCTTC
D: -
V: TRBV27
size: -
J: TRBJ2-1

CDR3: CASSLRGGGRDYNEQFF
DNA: TGTGCCAGCAGCTTAAGGGGTGGCGGCCGCGATTACAATGAGCAGTTCTTC
D: -
V: TRBV7-6
size: -
J: TRBJ2-1

CDR3: CSVEAGGDTEAFF
DNA: TGCAGCGTTGAAGCGGGGGGGGACACTGAAGCTTTCTTT
D: -
V: TRBV29-1
size: -
J: TRBJ1-1

CDR3: CASSQDATYEQYF
DNA: TGCGCCAGCAGCCAAGACGCTACCTACGAGCAGTACTTC
D: -
V: TRBV4-3
size: -
J: TRBJ2-7

CDR3: CASSLNPGETQYF
DNA: TGTGCCAGCAGCTTAAACCCAGGGGAGACCCAGTACTTC
D: -
V: TRBV11-2
size: -
J: TRBJ2-5

CDR3: CSARRESYNEQFF
DNA: TGCAGCGCCCGACGGGAATCCTACAATGAGCAGTTCTTC
D: -
V: TRBV29-1
size: -
J: TRBJ2-1

CDR3: CASSLEDRGRYNEQFF
DNA: TGTGCCAGCAGCTTAGAGGACAGGGGAAGATACAATGAGCAGTTCTTC
D: TRBD1
V: TRBV7-2
size: -
J: TRBJ2-1

CDR3: CASSNWTLNTEAFF
DNA: TGTGCCAGCAGCAACTGGACACTGAACACTGAAGCTTTCTTT
D: -
V: TRBV21-1
size: -
J: TRBJ1-1

CDR3: CASRAGTALYEQYF
DNA: TGCGCCAGCCGGGCGGGGACAGCACTCTACGAGCAGTACTTC
D: -
V: TRBV10-2
size: -
J: TRBJ2-7

CDR3: CASSVSGRAPHEQYF
DNA: TGTGCCAGCAGCGTAAGCGGGAGGGCCCCCCACGAGCAGTACTTC
D: TRBD2
V: TRBV9
size: -
J: TRBJ2-7

CDR3: CASSFGTGGYEQYF
DNA: TGTGCCAGCAGCTTCGGGACAGGGGGCTACGAGCAGTACTTC
D: TRBD1
V: TRBV7-2
size: -
J: TRBJ2-7

CDR3: CSVEGTVGQDGYTF
DNA: TGCAGCGTTGAAGGAACTGTGGGACAGGATGGCTACACCTTC
D: TRBD1
V: TRBV29-1
size: -
J: TRBJ1-2

CDR3: CASSQHRTDPAYEQYF
DNA: TGCGCCAGCAGCCAACACCGGACAGACCCAGCCTACGAGCAGTACTTC
D: -
V: TRBV4-3
size: -
J: TRBJ2-7

CDR3: CASSSSRIMNTEAFF
DNA: TGTGCCAGTAGTTCCTCCAGGATCATGAACACTGAAGCTTTCTTT
D: -
V: TRBV19
size: -
J: TRBJ1-1

CDR3: CSVGGGGGDTGNTIYF
DNA: TGCAGCGTTGGCGGGGGCGGAGGGGATACTGGAAACACCATATATTTT
D: -
V: TRBV29-1
size: -
J: TRBJ1-3

CDR3: CAWSVGGEVEAFF
DNA: TGTGCCTGGAGTGTAGGGGGGGAGGTTGAAGCTTTCTTT
D: -
V: TRBV30
size: -
J: TRBJ1-1

CDR3: CASSLATGTPSYEQYF
DNA: TGTGCCAGCAGCTTGGCCACGGGAACCCCCTCCTACGAGCAGTACTTC
D: -
V: TRBV5-6
size: -
J: TRBJ2-7

CDR3: CASSPFYREITDTQYF
DNA: TGTGCCAGCTCACCTTTTTACAGGGAAATCACAGATACGCAGTATTTT
D: -
V: TRBV18
size: -
J: TRBJ2-3

CDR3: CAFTQARSSYNEQFF
DNA: TGTGCCTTTACCCAGGCGAGAAGCTCCTACAATGAGCAGTTCTTC
D: -
V: TRBV7-9
size: -
J: TRBJ2-1

CDR3: CSVELAGSPGNEQFF
DNA: TGCAGCGTTGAACTAGCGGGGAGTCCCGGGAATGAGCAGTTCTTC
D: TRBD2
V: TRBV29-1
size: -
J: TRBJ2-1

CDR3: CASSPLGGNQPQHF
DNA: TGTGCCAGCAGCCCCCTCGGGGGCAATCAGCCCCAGCATTTT
D: -
V: TRBV7-9
size: -
J: TRBJ1-5

CDR3: CTQVEGTRSYEQYF
DNA: TGTACCCAGGTGGAGGGGACCCGCTCCTACGAGCAGTACTTC
D: -
V: TRBV5-3
size: -
J: TRBJ2-7

CDR3: CASSHNPGNTEAFF
DNA: TGCGCCAGCAGCCACAACCCTGGGAACACTGAAGCTTTCTTT
D: -
V: TRBV5-1
size: -
J: TRBJ1-1